A selection of T cell receptor beta chains follows, all from one sample in a study of HIV-infected patients and healthy controls. Via MiXCR, TCRdb re-called the 5' RACE reads, giving one row per CDR3 protein. The sample contains roughly 6,000 distinct CDR3 sequences, about a tenth of which appear only once. Sequenced here: blood, sampled before antiretroviral therapy. These receptors were obtained from an adult with HIV infection. Both conserved end residues are part of each CDR3. Fields, in order: D gene, J gene, V gene, clone size, CDR3 DNA, CDR3 protein. A D gene is named only where the DNA matches it firmly. Only some rows state a clone size, as once, few, many or a class for expanded clones.

d_call: -; j_call: TRBJ2-7; v_call: TRBV16; clone_size: many; cdr3_nt: TGTGCCAGCAGCCAATCTTGGAAGGGTTACGAGCAGTACTTC; cdr3_aa: CASSQSWKGYEQYF
d_call: -; j_call: TRBJ2-2; v_call: TRBV13; clone_size: medium-sized; cdr3_nt: TGTGCCAGCAGCTTAGACAGGGCGGGGACCGGGGAGCTGTTTTTT; cdr3_aa: CASSLDRAGTGELFF
d_call: -; j_call: TRBJ1-1; v_call: TRBV13; clone_size: many; cdr3_nt: TGTGCCAGCAGCTTAGGAGATTCCAACACTGAAGCTTTCTTT; cdr3_aa: CASSLGDSNTEAFF
d_call: TRBD2; j_call: TRBJ2-7; v_call: TRBV12-3/TRBV12-4; clone_size: many; cdr3_nt: TGTGCCACGGGGGGGCCTTACGAGCAGTACTTC; cdr3_aa: CATGGPYEQYF
d_call: -; j_call: TRBJ2-1; v_call: TRBV24-1; clone_size: medium-sized; cdr3_nt: TGTGCCACCAGTGACAGAAGAGAGCAGTTCTTC; cdr3_aa: CATSDRREQFF
d_call: TRBD2; j_call: TRBJ2-3; v_call: TRBV4-2; clone_size: few; cdr3_nt: TGTGCCAGCAGCCCCCAAGCGGGGGGGCCAGATACGCAGTATTTT; cdr3_aa: CASSPQAGGPDTQYF
d_call: -; j_call: TRBJ2-7; v_call: TRBV5-4; clone_size: few; cdr3_nt: TGTGCCAGCAGCTCGCCCGGGGACTTGCCCTACGAGCAGTACTTC; cdr3_aa: CASSSPGDLPYEQYF
d_call: TRBD1; j_call: TRBJ1-5; v_call: TRBV6-2/TRBV6-3; clone_size: medium-sized; cdr3_nt: TGTGCCAGCAGACGACAGGGGAAAAGCAATCAGCCCCAGCATTTT; cdr3_aa: CASRRQGKSNQPQHF
d_call: -; j_call: TRBJ1-2; v_call: TRBV5-1; clone_size: many; cdr3_nt: TGCGCCAGCAGCTCTGACAATGGGGGCTATGGCTACACCTTC; cdr3_aa: CASSSDNGGYGYTF
d_call: -; j_call: TRBJ2-3; v_call: TRBV5-1; clone_size: -; cdr3_nt: TGCGCCAGCAGATATGGACAGTCGCCTGGAGATACGCAGTATTTT; cdr3_aa: CASRYGQSPGDTQYF
d_call: -; j_call: TRBJ2-4; v_call: TRBV5-8; clone_size: -; cdr3_nt: TGTGCCAGCAGCTCCCCCCCCCTATCCAAAAACATTCAGTACTTC; cdr3_aa: CASSSPPLSKNIQYF
d_call: -; j_call: TRBJ2-7; v_call: TRBV5-1; clone_size: few; cdr3_nt: TGCGCCAGCAGCACAATGGGCCAGGGGAGCTACGAGCAGTACTTC; cdr3_aa: CASSTMGQGSYEQYF
d_call: -; j_call: TRBJ2-5; v_call: TRBV24-1; clone_size: medium-sized; cdr3_nt: TGTGCCACCAGTGATCCTCGCGGGACAGCAGGAAGAGAGACCCAGTACTTC; cdr3_aa: CATSDPRGTAGRETQYF
d_call: -; j_call: TRBJ2-2; v_call: TRBV24-1; clone_size: -; cdr3_nt: TGTGCCACCAGTGAGGACTCCAACACCGGGGAGCTGTTTTTT; cdr3_aa: CATSEDSNTGELFF
d_call: TRBD1; j_call: TRBJ2-2; v_call: TRBV6-6; clone_size: medium-sized; cdr3_nt: TGTGCCAGCACTTCGAGGGGGCACACCGGGGAGCTGTTTTTT; cdr3_aa: CASTSRGHTGELFF
d_call: TRBD1; j_call: TRBJ2-1; v_call: TRBV5-1; clone_size: medium-sized; cdr3_nt: TGCGCCAGCACAGGAAGACAGGGCTTTACCTACAATGAGCAGTTCTTC; cdr3_aa: CASTGRQGFTYNEQFF
d_call: -; j_call: TRBJ2-4; v_call: TRBV19; clone_size: many; cdr3_nt: TGTGCCAGTACCCCCCAGGGGCTAGCCGGAGCCAAAAACATTCAGTACTTC; cdr3_aa: CASTPQGLAGAKNIQYF
d_call: TRBD1; j_call: TRBJ2-7; v_call: TRBV29-1; clone_size: medium-sized; cdr3_nt: TGCAGCGTTGCGGGACAGTATCCCTACGAGCAGTACTTC; cdr3_aa: CSVAGQYPYEQYF
d_call: -; j_call: TRBJ1-5; v_call: TRBV5-6; clone_size: -; cdr3_nt: TGTGCCAGCAGCATTTGGGGAGGAACAGGGTCTCAGCCCCAGCATTTT; cdr3_aa: CASSIWGGTGSQPQHF
d_call: -; j_call: TRBJ2-3; v_call: TRBV2; clone_size: medium-sized; cdr3_nt: TGTGCCAGCAGCCTCAGAGACAGAAGCACAGATACGCAGTATTTT; cdr3_aa: CASSLRDRSTDTQYF
d_call: -; j_call: TRBJ1-5; v_call: TRBV5-1; clone_size: medium-sized; cdr3_nt: TGCGCCAGCAGTGAGAGGCTCCGGGACCCTGGGGCGAGAAAGTATCAGCCCCAGCATTTT; cdr3_aa: CASSERLRDPGARKYQPQHF
d_call: -; j_call: TRBJ1-6; v_call: TRBV6-5; clone_size: many; cdr3_nt: TGTGCCAGCAGTTACTTGGTCGGGTCTATGGGTTCACCCCTCCACTTT; cdr3_aa: CASSYLVGSMGSPLHF
d_call: -; j_call: TRBJ2-5; v_call: TRBV7-2; clone_size: few; cdr3_nt: TGTGCCAGCAGCCCCCCTTGGGGGGGGCTTATTGAGACCCAGTACTTC; cdr3_aa: CASSPPWGGLIETQYF
d_call: -; j_call: TRBJ2-1; v_call: TRBV7-2; clone_size: medium-sized; cdr3_nt: TGTGCCAGCACCATAGGGTCCGCAGGGTCCTACAATGAGCAGTTCTTC; cdr3_aa: CASTIGSAGSYNEQFF
d_call: -; j_call: TRBJ1-5; v_call: TRBV5-1; clone_size: -; cdr3_nt: TGCGCCAGCAGCTGGGGGGCCAGGGGTAGCAATCAGCCCCAGCATTTT; cdr3_aa: CASSWGARGSNQPQHF
d_call: TRBD1; j_call: TRBJ2-2; v_call: TRBV5-1; clone_size: many; cdr3_nt: TGCGCCAGCAGCCAGATTGGCCCCGGGACAGGGCTCACCGGGGAGCTGTTTTTT; cdr3_aa: CASSQIGPGTGLTGELFF
d_call: -; j_call: TRBJ1-4; v_call: TRBV14; clone_size: many; cdr3_nt: TGTGCCAGCAGCCAAGAGGTGGGCACAGCAACTAATGAAAAACTGTTTTTT; cdr3_aa: CASSQEVGTATNEKLFF